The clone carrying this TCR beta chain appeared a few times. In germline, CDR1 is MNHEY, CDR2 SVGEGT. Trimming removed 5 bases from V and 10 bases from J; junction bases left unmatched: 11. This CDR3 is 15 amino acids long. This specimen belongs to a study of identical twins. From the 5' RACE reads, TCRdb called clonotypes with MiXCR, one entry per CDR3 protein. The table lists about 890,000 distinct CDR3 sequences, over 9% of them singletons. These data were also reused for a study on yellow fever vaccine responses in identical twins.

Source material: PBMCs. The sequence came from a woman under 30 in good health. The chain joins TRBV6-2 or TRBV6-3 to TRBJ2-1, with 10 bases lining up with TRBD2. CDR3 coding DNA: TGTGCCAGCAGTCTAGCGGGAGTTGCTCGATGGGAGCAGTTCTTC. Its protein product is CASSLAGVARWEQFF.